These 17 T cell receptor beta chains were all obtained from the same sample, sequenced in a study of vaccination and CD4 T cells after COVID-19. Once obtained from cultured CD4+ T cells, the DNA was sequenced using the Oncomine TCR Beta short-read assay. TCRdb re-derived calls from the PCR reads in MiXCR, one entry per CDR3 protein. The sample records approximately 6,700 distinct CDR3 sequences, around 45% being singletons. The treatment denotes: approximately 10-day PBMC culture with coronavirus spike peptide pools or control peptides (ViraFEST assay). For these TCRs, the target antigens are not known. The sample taken for sequencing was CD4+ T cells from blood, cultured in vitro. These receptors all come from a human donor who had recovered from COVID-19.

The V gene is TRBV29-1, the J gene TRBJ2-3, with 8 bases lining up with TRBD2. Germline loops: CDR1 SQVTM, CDR2 ANQGSEA. J gave up 1 base and V 4 bases, and 10 bases lay outside the gene matches. The CDR3 length is 16 residues. The CDR3 protein is CSVGRASGFGTDTQYF. The CDR3, as DNA: TGCAGCGTTGGTCGGGCTAGCGGGTTTGGCACAGATACGCAGTATTTT.

J is TRBJ2-1 and V is TRBV6-5; D is perhaps TRBD2 (6 bases). The CDR3 spans 17 residues. Trimming took 0 bases from V and 3 from J, leaving 15 bases between them. CDR1 is MNHEY and CDR2 is SVGAGI in the germline V gene. CDR3 protein: CASSYSQAGGGYNEQFF. As DNA, the CDR3 is TGTGCCAGCAGTTACTCGCAAGCGGGTGGGGGCTACAATGAGCAGTTCTTC.

This clonotype was seen only once. The rearrangement links TRBV6-1 to TRBJ1-5; TRBD1 matches 9 bases. The CDR3 runs to 15 residues. Germline loops: CDR1 MNHNS, CDR2 SASEGT. V lost 4 bases to trimming and J lost 1 base; unmatched junction nucleotides: 2. The CDR3 DNA is TGTGCCAGCAGTGCGGACAGGGGAAGCAATCAGCCCCAGCATTTT. Its translation is CASSADRGSNQPQHF.

This chain connects TRBV6-2 or TRBV6-3 to TRBJ1-1; D remains ambiguous. Germline V gives CDR1 MNHEY, CDR2 SVGEGT. The CDR3 runs 13 residues. Trimming removed 6 bases at V and 4 bases at J, with 12 bases between. CDR3 loop: CASSYRRGTEAFF. The CDR3, as DNA: TGTGCCAGCAGCTATAGGCGGGGCACTGAAGCTTTCTTT.

In DNA, the CDR3 is TGTGCCAGTAGTATATTCCGGACAGGGGTAACCTACGAGCAGTACTTC. It translates to CASSIFRTGVTYEQYF. The chain has TRBV19 and TRBJ2-7; 9 positions match TRBD1. Germline CDR1 and CDR2: LNHDA and SQIVND (reference sequence). The CDR3 loop spans 16 amino acids. J was trimmed by 2 bases and V by 2 bases; bases with no gene match: 7.

The rearrangement joins TRBV25-1 to TRBJ1-6, with unresolved D. Germline V gene lookup returns CDR1 MGHDK and CDR2 SYGVNS. The V and J ends lost 5 bases and 8 bases respectively, with 13 bases between them. CDR3 length equals 14 residues. This CDR3 reads CASSPTGGDSPLHF. The CDR3 nucleotides are TGTGCCAGCAGTCCGACGGGTGGGGATTCACCCCTCCACTTT.

This clonotype ranks as large. V usage is TRBV28 and J usage is TRBJ2-3; 7 bases match TRBD2. This CDR3 comprises 16 residues. Losses at the gene ends were 5 bases for V and 3 bases for J; bases not matched to a gene: 11. Germline CDR1 is MDHEN and CDR2 is SYDVKM. The CDR3 DNA sequence: TGTGCCAGCAGTGCGGGGGTGGGACGGGGAACAGATACGCAGTATTTT. It yields the protein CASSAGVGRGTDTQYF.

The chain employs TRBV6-1 and TRBJ2-1; 8 bases match TRBD1. V was clipped by 6 bases and J by 7 bases; unmatched bases: 11. Germline lookup yields CDR1 MNHNS and CDR2 SASEGT. CDR3 size: 15 residues. The CDR3 reads CASRPPDRAGNEQFF. The CDR3 nucleotides read TGTGCCAGCAGACCACCGGACAGGGCCGGAAATGAGCAGTTCTTC.

This rearrangement joins TRBV6-2 or TRBV6-3 to TRBJ2-7, with D possibly matching TRBD1 (5 bases). V was trimmed by 5 bases and J by 3 bases, leaving 11 bases between them. CDR1 and CDR2 (germline): MNHEY, SVGEGT. The CDR3 length is 13 residues. Here the CDR3 reads CASSARVLYEQYF. CDR3 DNA sequence: TGTGCCAGCAGTGCCAGGGTACTCTACGAGCAGTACTTC.

The CDR3 sequence: CASTVVSGRTNTGELFF. CDR3 DNA: TGTGCCAGCACCGTAGTTAGCGGGAGGACGAACACCGGGGAGCTGTTTTTT. The J gene is TRBJ2-2, the V gene TRBV27, with 10 positions matching TRBD2. The CDR3 sequence is 17 residues long. V was clipped by 7 bases and J by 0 bases; unmatched bases: 8. The germline V gene encodes CDR1 MNHEY and CDR2 SMNVEV (reference sequence).

The chain employs TRBV7-8 and TRBJ1-2, with 7 bases identical to TRBD1. Germline values: CDR1 SGHVS, CDR2 FQNEAQ. V was clipped by 6 bases and J by 0 bases; unmatched bases: 13. This CDR3 comprises 17 residues. CDR3 DNA sequence: TGTGCCAGCAGTTACCACAGGGGACGGGCTACTAACTATGGCTACACCTTC. Translation: CASSYHRGRATNYGYTF.

This clonotype was picked up a small number of times. The chain links TRBV7-9 to TRBJ2-5; possible D gene TRBD1, 5 bases. V gave up 2 bases and J gave up 4 bases, with 5 bases separating them. The CDR3 runs 12 residues. CDR1 SEHNR and CDR2 FQNEAQ come from the germline V gene (reference sequence). The chain's CDR3 is CASSLRGETQYF. In nucleotides, the CDR3 is TGTGCCAGCAGCTTAAGGGGAGAGACCCAGTACTTC. The full variable domain, completed using reference TRBV7-9 and TRBJ2-5, is DTGVSQNPRHKITKRGQNVTFRCDPISEHNRLYWYRQTLGQGPEFLTYFQNEAQLEKSRLLSDRFSAERPKGSFSTLEIQRTEQGDSAMYLCASSLRGETQYFGPGTRLLVL.

By share, this clonotype ranks as medium-sized (0.01 to 0.1%). CDR3 nucleotides: TGTGCCAGCAGCCCGGGACAGGGTTACACCGGGGAGCTGTTTTTT. Residues: CASSPGQGYTGELFF. The chain has TRBV27 and TRBJ2-2, with TRBD1 matching 9 bases. V was clipped by 6 bases and J by 3 bases; unmatched bases: 5. The CDR3 contains 15 residues. CDR1 is MNHEY, CDR2 SMNVEV, per germline (reference sequence).

The V gene is TRBV11-3, the J gene TRBJ2-5, with D possibly matching TRBD2 (7 bases). CDR1 is SGHNT and CDR2 is YENEEA in the germline V gene. The CDR3 is 15 residues long. Trimming shortened V by 1 base and J by 5 bases, and 14 bases separated the two germline ends. CDR3 in amino acids: CASSLVGRGAETQYF. CDR3 nucleotide sequence: TGTGCCAGCAGCTTAGTAGGTCGGGGGGCCGAGACCCAGTACTTC.

V is TRBV20-1 and J is TRBJ2-3; 8 bases match TRBD1. The CDR3 is 15 amino acids. V trimming: 6 bases; J trimming: 1 base; junction bases outside the gene matches: 9. Looked up from germline, CDR1 is DFQATT and CDR2 is SNEGSKA (reference sequence). CDR3 sequence reads: CSATIPGQGTDTQYF. Written as DNA, the CDR3 is TGCAGTGCCACGATACCGGGACAGGGCACAGATACGCAGTATTTT.

The chain employs TRBV7-3 and TRBJ1-1; D remains unclear. Per germline, CDR1 SGHTA and CDR2 FQGTGA. The CDR3 spans 17 residues. Trimming left V 1 base short and J 0 bases short, with 15 bases between. The CDR3 here is CASSLKEGRGLNTEAFF. CDR3 nucleotides: TGTGCCAGCAGCTTAAAGGAGGGTCGCGGGTTGAACACTGAAGCTTTCTTT.

The V and J genes are TRBV20-1 and TRBJ1-1; D is unresolved. The CDR3 loop spans 16 amino acids. V was trimmed by 0 bases and J by 0 bases, leaving 14 bases between them. Per germline, CDR1 DFQATT and CDR2 SNEGSKA (reference sequence). CDR3 sequence: CSARDRRRGMNTEAFF. The CDR3 DNA is TGCAGTGCTAGAGATCGACGTAGAGGGATGAACACTGAAGCTTTCTTT.